Included here is one TCR beta chain sequence, with context. Genomic DNA of every subset was divided equally among multiple immunoSEQ plates. Sequencing was performed with immunoSEQ multiplex PCR; in TCRdb, only in-frame clones are kept and a portion is missing. The sample contains approximately 600,000 clones, 85% to 95% of which appear only once. The CDR3 runs to 14 residues. Germline CDR1 and CDR2: MNHNS and SASEGT. Trimming cost V 8 bases and J 0 bases; bases outside gene matches: 4. This record belongs to a study of shared clonotypes between healthy human individuals. Naivety among CD8 cells was defined by CD45RO negativity and positive CCR7 selection, thereby excluding terminally differentiated effector memory CD45RA+ cells.

The sample comprised naive CD8+ T cells sorted from blood. This sequence originates from a woman younger than 45 in good health. The chain links TRBV6-1 to TRBJ2-1, with TRBD2 matching 7 bases. The CDR3 sequence: CASLSGNSYNEQFF. DNA for the CDR3: TGTGCCAGCTTAAGCGGGAACTCCTACAATGAGCAGTTCTTC.